This T cell receptor (beta chain) was profiled in a study of T cell repertoires in ileal Crohn's disease. The study, taken as a whole, reports: Clonal expansions were more frequent in active smokers than non-smokers at surgery.

Sequencing used immunoSEQ multiplex PCR; TCRdb keeps in-frame clones, though not all of them. The table shows about 7,400 clones, with 80% to 90% occurring only once. Turning to this clone: The antigen is unknown.

Germline values: CDR1 SGHKS, CDR2 YYEKEE (reference sequence). The CDR3 contains 14 residues. The V gene lost 4 bases and the J gene lost 2 bases, with 12 bases spanning the gap. The source is an adult with Crohn's disease. Input material: ileal tissue. The chain joins TRBV5-5 to TRBJ1-2, with D unclear. This CDR3 reads CASSGGSSNYGYTF. Here the CDR3 DNA reads TGTGCCAGCAGCGGAGGGAGTTCGAACTATGGCTACACCTTC.